The 17 T cell receptor beta chains presented below share a single source sample, sequenced in a study of T cells in Graves' hyperthyroidism and ophthalmopathy. Amplification of TCR beta CDR3 regions used RNA as the template. Researchers ran a first-round RT-PCR on the TCR CDR3 using the HTBI primer set. TCRdb processed the multiplex PCR reads anew with MiXCR; each CDR3 protein has one entry. The sample lists about 480,000 distinct CDR3 sequences, over 13% seen once, with 15% to 20% in the top ten. The specimen was blood. The receptors originated from a woman aged 18-30 years with Graves' hyperthyroidism.

Details on this clonotype: Being one base from a much bigger clone, this may be a read error. CDR3 sequence (DNA): TGTGCCACCTCGGGGAGCAGTCAGCCCCAGCATTTT. This codes for CATSGSSQPQHF. V is TRBV2 and J is TRBJ1-5; no clear D. The length of the CDR3 is 12 residues. Germline CDR1 reads SNHLY; CDR2 reads FYNNEI. Filled out from reference TRBV2 and TRBJ1-5, the complete variable domain reads EPEVTQTPSHQVTQMGQEVILRCVPISNHLYFYWYRQILGQKVEFLVSFYNNEISEKSEIFDDQFSVERPDGSNFTLKIRSTKLEDSAMYFCATSGSSQPQHFGDGTRLSIL.

This clonotype has a handful of counts. The V call is TRBV7-6, the J call TRBJ2-7, with D maybe TRBD1 (5 bases). Trimming removed 2 bases at V and 4 bases at J, with 12 bases between. The CDR3 spans 14 residues. Looked up from germline, CDR1 is SGHVS and CDR2 is FNYEAQ. The CDR3 DNA reads TGTGCCAGCAGCTTACTTGGTCAGGGATACGAGCAGTACTTC. Translating it yields CASSLLGQGYEQYF.

In its sample, this clonotype was seen many times. The chain is built from TRBV7-6 and TRBJ2-5, with D possibly TRBD1 on 6 matching bases. The CDR3 extends over 13 amino acids. Per germline, CDR1 SGHVS and CDR2 FNYEAQ. V was shortened by 8 bases and J by 4 bases, with 14 bases between the two germline ends. As DNA, the CDR3 is TGTGCCAGCCGCCAGACAGGTGTAGAGACCCAGTACTTC. Translation gives CASRQTGVETQYF.

In this sample, this clonotype turned up many times. This sequence joins TRBV2 and TRBJ1-2; no firm D call. Germline loops: CDR1 SNHLY, CDR2 FYNNEI. Trimming removed 1 base from V and 7 bases from J, with 19 bases in between. The CDR3 length is 16 residues. DNA of the CDR3: TGTGCCAGCAGTGAAGAAGGGAGCCATTATGGTCGTGGCTACACCTTC. Residues: CASSEEGSHYGRGYTF.

There are many counts of this clonotype. V usage is TRBV12-3 or TRBV12-4 and J usage is TRBJ2-3; unclear D gene. The length of the CDR3 is 15 residues. V was pared by 3 bases and J by 3 bases, with 13 bases between. DNA of the CDR3: TGTGCCAGCAGTTTTCCTCCCCCACCAACAGATACGCAGTATTTT. This gives the protein CASSFPPPPTDTQYF.

This clonotype was counted ten times or more. The V call is TRBV7-8, the J call TRBJ2-7, with a tentative D call TRBD1 (5 bases). Germline values: CDR1 SGHVS, CDR2 FQNEAQ. The CDR3 spans 15 residues. Trimming removed 1 base at V and 2 bases at J, with 12 bases between. The CDR3 protein is CASSLGQPGPYEQYF. The CDR3 nucleotides read TGTGCCAGCAGCTTAGGACAGCCGGGCCCCTACGAGCAGTACTTC.

In its sample, this clonotype was seen a few times. The V gene is TRBV6-2 or TRBV6-3, the J gene TRBJ2-2; D might be TRBD2 (5 bases). The germline gives CDR1 MNHEY, CDR2 SVGEGT. The CDR3 totals 15 residues. The V end lost 8 bases, the J end lost 5 bases, and 18 bases lay between the germline ends. CDR3 region: CASCKAVTRTGELFF. Here the CDR3 DNA reads TGTGCCAGCTGTAAAGCGGTCACTAGAACCGGGGAGCTGTTTTTT.

CDR3 nucleotides: TGTGCCAGCAGCTTAATCCTCTTTGAGACCCAGTACTTC. It is translated as CASSLILFETQYF. The chain combines TRBV12-3 or TRBV12-4 with TRBJ2-5; unclear D gene. The V and J ends lost 6 bases and 5 bases respectively, with 13 bases between them. The CDR3 has 13 residues.

This clonotype was detected a few times. CDR3 sequence reads: CSAPLPGAQPQHF. The DNA of the CDR3 is TGCAGTGCCCCCTTGCCGGGGGCTCAGCCCCAGCATTTT. The chain recombines TRBV20-1 with TRBJ1-5, with D perhaps TRBD1 (6 bases). Germline V gene data show CDR1 as DFQATT and CDR2 as SNEGSKA (reference sequence). V lost 6 bases, J lost 6 bases, and 15 bases lay in between. The CDR3 is made up of 13 amino acids.

Ten or more counts support this clonotype. This chain links TRBV7-3 with TRBJ2-1; D may match TRBD1 or TRBD2 (6 bases each). V lost 0 bases to trimming and J lost 8 bases, with 11 bases between them. The CDR3 has 14 amino acids. The germline V gene encodes CDR1 SGHTA and CDR2 FQGTGA. DNA of the CDR3: TGTGCCAGCAGCTTAACGTGGGGGGCGGATGAGCAGTTCTTC. It yields the protein CASSLTWGADEQFF.

Concerning this clonotype itself: A much larger clonotype is one base distant, so this may be a read error. The chain links TRBV5-6 to TRBJ1-1, with a possible D match to TRBD1 (5 bases). Germline V gene sequence: CDR1 SGHDT, CDR2 YYEEEE. Trimming shortened V by 3 bases and J by 4 bases, and 10 bases separated the two germline ends. The CDR3 sequence is 13 residues long. The CDR3 loop is CASSSLGVTEAFF. The CDR3 region has the DNA TGTGCCAGCAGCTCTTTAGGGGTCACTGAAGCTTTCTTT.

The J gene is TRBJ1-6, the V gene TRBV7-3, with TRBD1 as a possible D gene (5 bases). This CDR3 contains 13 residues. V lost 5 bases and J lost 7, with 9 bases in between. Looked up from germline, CDR1 is SGHTA and CDR2 is FQGTGA. The CDR3 DNA reads TGTGCCAGCAGCCCAGGGACGAATTCACCCCTCCACTTT. Its protein is CASSPGTNSPLHF.

This clonotype was seen only a few times. V and J are TRBV6-5 and TRBJ2-3, with D possibly being TRBD2 (6 bases). Germline CDR1 MNHEY, CDR2 SVGAGI. The CDR3 is 14 residues long. V was cut by 6 bases and J by 5 bases, with 15 bases left in between. In DNA form, the CDR3 reads TGTGCCAGCAGGTTACCTACTAGCCAAGATACGCAGTATTTT. It specifies CASRLPTSQDTQYF.

In its sample, this clonotype was seen a few times. The chain combines TRBV4-1 with TRBJ1-5; D is possibly TRBD1 (5 bases). Germline CDR1 reads MGHRA; CDR2 reads YSYEKL. The length of the CDR3 is 14 residues. Trimming left V 3 bases short and J 6 bases short, with 12 bases between. The chain's CDR3 is CASSQAREFQPQHF. The CDR3 DNA reads TGCGCCAGCAGCCAGGCCAGGGAGTTTCAGCCCCAGCATTTT.

This chain links TRBV5-5 with TRBJ1-1, with TRBD1 identical over 8 bases. With 4 bases clipped from V and 0 bases from J, the junction kept 11 bases outside the gene matches. The CDR3 covers 17 residues. Looked up from germline, CDR1 is SGHKS and CDR2 is YYEKEE (reference sequence). The CDR3 spells CASSPDRVKWMNTEAFF. The CDR3 nucleotides read TGTGCCAGCAGCCCGGACAGGGTGAAATGGATGAACACTGAAGCTTTCTTT.

This chain connects TRBV7-3 to TRBJ2-1; D remains ambiguous. The V end was cut by 1 base, the J end by 5 bases, with 9 bases between. The CDR3 sequence is 14 residues long. The V gene's germline CDR1 is SGHTA and CDR2 FQGTGA. Here the CDR3 reads CASSLNVGHNEQFF. The CDR3 nucleotides read TGTGCCAGCAGCTTAAACGTCGGTCACAATGAGCAGTTCTTC.

In this sample, this clonotype turned up many times. CDR3 residues: CASSGGLASMINEQYF. The CDR3 DNA follows: TGTGCCAGCAGCGGTGGACTAGCGAGTATGATAAACGAGCAGTACTTC. The V gene is TRBV7-9, the J gene TRBJ2-7; 9 bases align to TRBD2. Germline V CDR1 and CDR2: SEHNR, FQNEAQ (reference sequence). CDR3 size: 16 residues. The junction had 13 bases not matched to a gene; V was cut back by 5 bases and J by 5 bases.